This T cell receptor beta chain was sequenced in a study of Tregs in tolerant kidney transplant recipients. Points from the study as a whole: This study did not directly address biological reproducibility. The most relevant donor-specific Treg TCRbeta repertoire apparently came from expansion with activated donor B cells.

A note on this clone: Antigen specificity is unknown.

Here immunoSEQ multiplex PCR was the method, and the copy in TCRdb shows in-frame clones only, minus some. The sample yields about 64,000 clones, about 87% seen once. Recipients received nonmyeloablative bone marrow transplants from related graft donors, with transient mixed chimerism. Unstimulated Tregs (CD4+CD25+CD127-) and CD4+CD25- non-Tregs were sorted from PBMCs. Source: CD4+ T cells from blood (PBMCs), taken 6 months after the transplant. The receptor's source is a human patient who received a combined kidney and bone marrow transplant. Some T cells may be transferred from the graft donor.

The CDR3 coding sequence is TGTGCCTGGAGTGTAGAACACTACAATCAGCCCCAGCATTTT. Residues: CAWSVEHYNQPQHF. The chain uses TRBV30 and TRBJ1-5; D unresolved. This CDR3 has 14 amino acids. V lost 0 bases, J lost 3 bases, and 9 bases lay in between. In germline, CDR1 is GTSNPN, CDR2 SVGIG (reference sequence).